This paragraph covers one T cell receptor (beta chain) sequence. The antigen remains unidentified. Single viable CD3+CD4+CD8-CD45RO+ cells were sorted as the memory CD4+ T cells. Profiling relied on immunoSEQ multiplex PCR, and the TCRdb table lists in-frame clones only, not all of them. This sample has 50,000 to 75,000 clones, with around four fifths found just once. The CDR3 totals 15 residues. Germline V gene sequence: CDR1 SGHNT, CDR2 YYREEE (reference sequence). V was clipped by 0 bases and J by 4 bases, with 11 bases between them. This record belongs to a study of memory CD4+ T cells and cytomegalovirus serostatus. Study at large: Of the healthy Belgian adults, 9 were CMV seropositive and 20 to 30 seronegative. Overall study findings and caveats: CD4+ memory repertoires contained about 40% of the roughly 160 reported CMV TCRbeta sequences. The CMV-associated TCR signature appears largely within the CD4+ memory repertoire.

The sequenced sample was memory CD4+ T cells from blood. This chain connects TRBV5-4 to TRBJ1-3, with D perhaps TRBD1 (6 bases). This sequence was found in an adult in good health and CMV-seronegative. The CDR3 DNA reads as TGTGCCAGCAGCTTGGACAGGGAAACAGGAAACACCATATATTTT. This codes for CASSLDRETGNTIYF.